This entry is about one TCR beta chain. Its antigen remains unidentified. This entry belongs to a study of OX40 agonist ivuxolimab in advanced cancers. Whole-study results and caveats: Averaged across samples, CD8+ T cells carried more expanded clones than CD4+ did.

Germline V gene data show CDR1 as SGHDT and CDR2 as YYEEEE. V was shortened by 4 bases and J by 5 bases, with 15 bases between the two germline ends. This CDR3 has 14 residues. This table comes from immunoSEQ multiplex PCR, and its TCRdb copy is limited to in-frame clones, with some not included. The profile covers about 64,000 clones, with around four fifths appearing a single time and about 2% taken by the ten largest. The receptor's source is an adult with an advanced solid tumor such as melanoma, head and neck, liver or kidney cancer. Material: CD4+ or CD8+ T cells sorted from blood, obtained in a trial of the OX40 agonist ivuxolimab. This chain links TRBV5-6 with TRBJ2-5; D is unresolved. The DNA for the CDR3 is TGTGCCAGCAGCCCGATCGATTCCTGGGAGACCCAGTACTTC. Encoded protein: CASSPIDSWETQYF.